This TCR beta chain was identified during a study of blood T cell repertoires in COVID-19. Study as a whole: PBMCs, B-cell-depleted T cells, or T cells were the source of the cDNA or gDNA that made up the material.

In the authors' workflow: It was from reference gene primer amplification that nucleated cell counts were estimated. Assay used: immunoSEQ multiplex PCR; TCRdb lists only in-frame clones, some missing. V, J and clone size were drawn from that table, and D and trimming were deduced from the DNA. The sample lists 150,000 to 200,000 clones, around 86% occurring once. The receptor was derived from a man aged 40-49 years with acute or convalescent COVID-19. The sequenced material came from peripheral blood.

The CDR3: CATSDFNKASGGADEQFF. The CDR3 DNA sequence: TGTGCCACCAGTGATTTTAATAAGGCTAGCGGGGGGGCCGACGAGCAGTTCTTC. V usage is TRBV24-1 and J usage is TRBJ2-1; TRBD2 aligns across 12 bases. Germline V gene sequence: CDR1 KGHDR, CDR2 SFDVKD. V trimming: 1 base; J trimming: 10 bases; junction bases outside the gene matches: 13. The CDR3 loop spans 18 amino acids.